The 18 T cell receptor beta chains below come from one sample, sequenced in a study of cytomegalovirus exposure and HLA in healthy donors (dated by TCRdb to the late 2010s). The library was generated by the immunoSEQ multiplex PCR assay. For the multiplex PCR, a mixture combining 60 forward primers for TCR Vbeta segments and 13 reverse primers for TCR Jbeta segments was used. Here the immuneACCESS table is served through TCRdb, limited to in-frame sequences with V and J called. Missing clones are a known gap in these copies; in checked studies unresolved V genes cover under half, and the rest lacks a known reason. The sample has 80,000 to 95,000 clones on record, roughly 63% of them singletons. The ten largest clones take up roughly 6.3% of the sample. The sequenced sample consisted of PBMCs. These receptors were collected from a woman aged 25 to 39 in good health and CMV-seronegative.

This chain uses TRBV7-2 with TRBJ2-3, with TRBD1 as a possible D gene (6 bases). V gave up 4 bases and J gave up 6 bases, with 11 bases separating them. The CDR3 runs to 13 residues. CDR1 is SGHTA, CDR2 FQGNSA, per germline. This chain's CDR3 is CASSSATGDTQYF. The CDR3 region has the DNA TGTGCCAGCAGCTCCGCAACAGGGGATACGCAGTATTTT.

The rearrangement joins TRBV19 to TRBJ1-6, with D possibly being TRBD1 (5 bases). The CDR3 loop spans 14 amino acids. CDR1 and CDR2 (germline): LNHDA, SQIVND (reference sequence). Trimming removed 3 bases from V and 9 bases from J, with 12 bases in between. DNA of the CDR3: TGTGCCAGTAGTATGGGGCCGGGCGGTTCACCCCTCCACTTT. It translates to CASSMGPGGSPLHF.

The chain links TRBV19 to TRBJ1-6; D ambiguous. This CDR3 contains 14 residues. The germline V gene encodes CDR1 LNHDA and CDR2 SQIVND (reference sequence). Trimming pared 7 bases from V and 2 bases from J, leaving 9 bases between. The CDR3 reads CASKENPYNSPLHF. CDR3 nucleotides: TGTGCCAGTAAGGAGAACCCCTATAATTCACCCCTCCACTTT.

CDR3 in DNA: TGTGCCAGCAGCCTTGGACAGGGTAGCAATCAGCCCCAGCATTTT. Residues: CASSLGQGSNQPQHF. This rearrangement joins TRBV7-2 to TRBJ1-5, with 8 bases fitting TRBD1. This CDR3 region has 15 residues. The ends lost 5 bases at V and 0 bases at J; junction bases unmatched: 3. Per the germline V gene, CDR1 is SGHTA and CDR2 is FQGNSA.

V usage is TRBV2 and J usage is TRBJ2-5; the match to TRBD1 covers 7 bases. The CDR3 totals 12 residues. The germline CDR1 and CDR2 sequences are SNHLY and FYNNEI. The V segment lost 7 bases and the J segment 6 bases; nucleotides outside the gene matches: 5. CDR3 in DNA: TGTGCCAGCACTAGGGACAGCCAGACCCAGTACTTC. Amino acids: CASTRDSQTQYF.

The chain combines TRBV6-1 with TRBJ2-5, with D unresolved. V was pared by 4 bases and J by 4 bases, with 10 bases between. Germline-derived CDR1 and CDR2 are MNHNS and SASEGT. This CDR3 has 13 amino acids. CDR3 loop: CASSALERETQYF. CDR3 DNA: TGTGCCAGCAGTGCCCTTGAGCGAGAGACCCAGTACTTC.

This chain links TRBV19 with TRBJ2-7; the D gene is possibly TRBD2 (5 bases). The germline V and J ends were trimmed by 4 bases and 5 bases, with 18 bases remaining between them. The CDR3 runs to 15 residues. In germline, CDR1 is LNHDA, CDR2 SQIVND (reference sequence). The CDR3 DNA reads TGTGCCAGTAGTAATACCCGGGGAAAAATAAACGAGCAGTACTTC. Translation: CASSNTRGKINEQYF.

The chain couples TRBV10-1 to TRBJ2-5; 7 positions match TRBD1. CDR1 and CDR2 (germline): WNHNN, SYGVQD (reference sequence). This CDR3 has 14 amino acids. Trimming took 2 bases from V and 1 from J; bases not matched to a gene: 1. The CDR3: CASSEGTAQETQYF. The CDR3 DNA reads as TGCGCCAGCAGTGAGGGGACAGCCCAAGAGACCCAGTACTTC.

This chain joins TRBV19 and TRBJ2-1, with 14 nucleotides matching TRBD2. Germline CDR1 LNHDA, CDR2 SQIVND (reference sequence). This CDR3 spans 17 amino acids. Trimming removed 3 bases from V and 8 bases from J; junction bases left unmatched: 9. The CDR3 is CASSMGGGLAGVHEQFF. CDR3 bases: TGTGCCAGTAGTATGGGGGGGGGACTAGCGGGAGTCCATGAGCAGTTCTTC.

V usage is TRBV7-9 and J usage is TRBJ2-3; possibly TRBD1 for D (6 bases). CDR3 length: 18 amino acids. Germline loops: CDR1 SEHNR, CDR2 FQNEAQ (reference sequence). V lost 5 bases and J 6 bases, leaving 27 bases between the germline ends. CDR3 sequence: CASSPHGPRDTRRDTQYF. The CDR3 DNA reads TGTGCCAGCAGCCCACACGGCCCCCGGGACACCCGGCGGGATACGCAGTATTTT.

This clone has only one observation. This rearrangement joins TRBV6-5 to TRBJ1-6, with D perhaps matching TRBD1 (6 bases). The germline V and J ends were trimmed by 8 bases and 10 bases, with 18 bases remaining between them. Looked up from germline, CDR1 is MNHEY and CDR2 is SVGAGI. The CDR3 consists of 14 residues. CDR3: CASGPDSRRSPLHF. Written as DNA, the CDR3 is TGTGCCAGCGGTCCGGACAGTCGGCGCTCACCCCTCCACTTT.

The V gene is TRBV5-1, the J gene TRBJ1-4; D is perhaps TRBD1 (5 bases). The germline V gene has CDR1 SGHRS and CDR2 YFSETQ. The CDR3 has 13 amino acids. V lost 0 bases and J 12 bases, leaving 12 bases between the germline ends. DNA of the CDR3: TGCGCCAGCAGCTTGGCAGGGTCCTTAGAACTGTTTTTT. This sequence encodes CASSLAGSLELFF.

The CDR3: CASSIFGQDCTF. CDR3 sequence (DNA): TGTGCCAGTAGTATTTTCGGGCAGGACTGTACCTTC. The J gene is TRBJ1-2, the V gene TRBV19; no reliable D call. V was cut by 3 bases and J by 14 bases, with 16 bases left in between. Germline V lookup: CDR1 LNHDA, CDR2 SQIVND (reference sequence). The CDR3 consists of 12 residues.

This rearrangement joins TRBV7-2 to TRBJ2-5, with D possibly being TRBD2 (5 bases). V lost 4 bases and J 2 bases, leaving 8 bases between the germline ends. The CDR3 extends over 13 amino acids. Looked up from germline, CDR1 is SGHTA and CDR2 is FQGNSA. Written as DNA, the CDR3 is TGTGCCAGCAGCTCGACGGGGCAAGAGACCCAGTACTTC. As protein: CASSSTGQETQYF.

This clone was seen only a few times. The chain couples TRBV28 to TRBJ1-1, with D possibly TRBD1 on 5 matching bases. Germline CDR1 is MDHEN and CDR2 is SYDVKM. This CDR3 is 14 amino acids long. V gave up 3 bases and J gave up 1 base, with 9 bases separating them. The CDR3 sequence: CASSFPDRNTEAFF. DNA for the CDR3: TGTGCCAGCAGTTTTCCCGACAGGAACACTGAAGCTTTCTTT.

The chain couples TRBV5-1 to TRBJ2-3, with a tentative D call TRBD1 (5 bases). This CDR3 region has 14 residues. Trimming stripped 2 bases from V and 2 bases from J, with 9 bases between. Per germline, CDR1 SGHRS and CDR2 YFSETQ. The CDR3 coding sequence is TGCGCCAGCAGCTTAGGACACCTCACAGATACGCAGTATTTT. This encodes CASSLGHLTDTQYF. Supplemented by reference TRBV5-1 and TRBJ2-3, the full variable domain reads KAGVTQTPRYLIKTRGQQVTLSCSPISGHRSVSWYQQTPGQGLQFLFEYFSETQRNKGNFPGRFSGRQFSNSRSEMNVSTLELGDSALYLCASSLGHLTDTQYFGPGTRLTVL.

The sample holds a few counts of this clone. The chain employs TRBV11-3 and TRBJ1-1; D ambiguous. Trimming shortened V by 6 bases and J by 2 bases, and 10 bases separated the two germline ends. The CDR3 has 13 amino acids. CDR1 is SGHNT, CDR2 YENEEA, per germline. The CDR3 here is CASSQTINTEAFF. The CDR3 nucleotides are TGTGCCAGCAGTCAGACAATCAACACTGAAGCTTTCTTT.

The genes are TRBV11-2 and TRBJ1-2; no definite D call. Trimming pared 1 base from V and 4 bases from J, leaving 10 bases between. CDR1 is SGHAT, CDR2 FQNNGV, per germline. CDR3 length: 14 amino acids. The CDR3 here is CASSLGGSRYGYTF. CDR3 sequence (DNA): TGTGCCAGCAGCTTAGGCGGCAGCCGCTATGGCTACACCTTC.